These 32 T cell receptor beta chains were all obtained from the same sample, sequenced in a study of T cells after somatic rescue of genetic block. Clones were sequenced by immunoSEQ multiplex PCR, and TCRdb holds only the in-frame ones, with some missing. The table records about 67,000 clones, 92% of them present only once. The sequenced material came from peripheral blood mononuclear cells (PBMCs). Receptors originate from a middle-aged man.

The chain recombines TRBV28 with TRBJ2-7; D perhaps matches TRBD2 (6 bases). V lost 5 bases to trimming and J lost 4 bases, with 9 bases between them. From germline, CDR1 is MDHEN and CDR2 SYDVKM. The CDR3 spans 12 residues. CDR3 sequence reads: CASSRDFYEQYF. In nucleotides, the CDR3 is TGTGCCAGCAGTAGGGACTTTTACGAGCAGTACTTC.

V usage is TRBV5-4 and J usage is TRBJ2-5; D possibly corresponds to TRBD2 (6 bases). CDR1 and CDR2 from the germline V gene are SGHNT and YYREEE (reference sequence). The V end lost 4 bases, the J end lost 4 bases, and 14 bases lay between the germline ends. The CDR3 contains 14 residues. The DNA for the CDR3 is TGTGCCAGCAGCCGGGGGACTGGCCGAGAGACCCAGTACTTC. Translation: CASSRGTGRETQYF.

This chain connects TRBV18 to TRBJ1-4; no reliable D call. Looked up from germline, CDR1 is KGHSH and CDR2 is LQKENI. V gave up 6 bases and J gave up 8 bases, with 13 bases separating them. The CDR3 consists of 13 residues. CDR3 protein: CASSDGLGEKLFF. Here the CDR3 DNA reads TGTGCCAGCTCGGACGGACTTGGGGAAAAACTGTTTTTT.

This chain joins TRBV6-6 and TRBJ2-5, with D perhaps assigned TRBD1 or TRBD2 (5 bases each). Germline V gene sequence: CDR1 MNHNY, CDR2 SVGAGI (reference sequence). This CDR3 is 14 amino acids long. V was pared by 7 bases and J by 4 bases, with 16 bases between. The CDR3 bases are TGTGCCAGCACAACATCCGAGGGACGAGAGACCCAGTACTTC. Amino acids: CASTTSEGRETQYF.

The chain uses TRBV5-4 and TRBJ1-1, with 9 positions matching TRBD1. In germline, CDR1 is SGHNT, CDR2 YYREEE (reference sequence). Germline trimming cut 4 bases from V and 1 base from J; bases unmatched to any gene: 5. CDR3 size: 15 residues. This CDR3 is CASSLGQGWNTEAFF. The DNA for the CDR3 is TGTGCCAGCAGCCTGGGACAGGGCTGGAACACTGAAGCTTTCTTT.

The chain combines TRBV6-1 with TRBJ2-1, with TRBD1 matching 8 bases. Germline V gene data show CDR1 as MNHNS and CDR2 as SASEGT. The CDR3 totals 15 residues. V shed 9 bases and J 1 base; nucleotides not matched to a gene: 8. In nucleotides, the CDR3 is TGTGCCAGTTCTCAGGGGGCAGCGTCCTACAATGAGCAGTTCTTC. Protein product: CASSQGAASYNEQFF.

This clone showed up just a few times. This chain connects TRBV2 to TRBJ1-2; D gene unclear. The CDR3 length is 14 residues. The V and J ends lost 3 bases and 4 bases respectively, with 12 bases between them. Germline CDR1 and CDR2: SNHLY and FYNNEI. This CDR3 reads CASSEEPTLYGYTF. The CDR3 nucleotides read TGTGCCAGCAGTGAGGAACCGACTCTCTATGGCTACACCTTC.

The chain joins TRBV4-1 to TRBJ2-7, with 7 bases lining up with TRBD1. CDR1 and CDR2 (germline): MGHRA, YSYEKL. The CDR3 sequence is 14 residues long. V shed 0 bases and J 3 bases; nucleotides not matched to a gene: 2. The DNA of the CDR3 is TGCGCCAGCAGCCAAGATCGGACAGGCTACGAGCAGTACTTC. It translates to CASSQDRTGYEQYF.

The rearrangement joins TRBV5-1 to TRBJ2-2; D not resolved. Germline CDR1 SGHRS, CDR2 YFSETQ. V lost 0 bases and J lost 1, with 4 bases in between. The CDR3 totals 14 residues. DNA of the CDR3: TGCGCCAGCAGCTTGGGCCAGAACACCGGGGAGCTGTTTTTT. Protein sequence: CASSLGQNTGELFF.

The CDR3 protein is CASSIVGGGNQPQHF. In nucleotides, the CDR3 is TGTGCCAGTAGTATAGTGGGGGGCGGCAATCAGCCCCAGCATTTT. The chain uses TRBV19 and TRBJ1-5, with a tentative D call TRBD1 (6 bases). This CDR3 contains 15 residues. The germline gives CDR1 LNHDA, CDR2 SQIVND (reference sequence). V lost 1 base to trimming and J lost 2 bases, with 9 bases between them.

The rearrangement links TRBV18 to TRBJ2-1; no reliable D call. V was clipped by 4 bases and J by 5 bases, with 15 bases between them. Germline V lookup: CDR1 KGHSH, CDR2 LQKENI. The CDR3 is 15 residues long. CDR3 region: CASSLPPSSHNEQFF. The CDR3 DNA reads as TGTGCCAGCTCACTGCCCCCTAGTTCCCACAATGAGCAGTTCTTC.

The CDR3 loop reads CASSLADSSNVGELFF. CDR3 nucleotide sequence: TGTGCCAGCAGTTTGGCCGACAGCTCCAACGTCGGGGAGCTGTTTTTT. The chain has TRBV28 and TRBJ2-2; D is perhaps TRBD1 (5 bases). Trimming cost V 3 bases and J 7 bases, with 18 bases left between them. Germline V CDR1 and CDR2: MDHEN, SYDVKM. The length of the CDR3 is 16 residues.

The V call is TRBV2, the J call TRBJ1-1; no clear D gene. Germline CDR1 reads SNHLY; CDR2 reads FYNNEI. The V and J ends lost 2 bases and 5 bases respectively, with 21 bases between them. CDR3 size: 17 residues. CDR3 bases: TGTGCCAGCAGTGAACGGGGTGGGCAGGCTCGATGGACTGAAGCTTTCTTT. Protein: CASSERGGQARWTEAFF.

This chain connects TRBV14 to TRBJ1-5; D gene unclear. V lost 4 bases, J lost 0 bases, and 7 bases lay in between. The CDR3 contains 14 residues. Germline CDR1 reads SGHDN; CDR2 reads FVKESK. CDR3 DNA: TGTGCCAGCAGCCCCGGCGGTAGCAATCAGCCCCAGCATTTT. Residues: CASSPGGSNQPQHF.

V usage is TRBV7-3 and J usage is TRBJ2-3, with D perhaps assigned TRBD1 or TRBD2 (6 bases each). Trimming took off 4 bases at V and 10 bases at J, with 12 bases between the two ends. There are 12 residues in the CDR3. CDR1 is SGHTA, CDR2 FQGTGA, per germline. This chain's CDR3 is CASSSPGGPQYF. The CDR3 coding sequence is TGTGCCAGCAGCTCCCCCGGGGGCCCGCAGTATTTT.

The V gene is TRBV7-2, the J gene TRBJ2-3, with 8 bases fitting TRBD2. Germline V CDR1 and CDR2: SGHTA, FQGNSA. The CDR3 is made up of 14 amino acids. After removal of 1 base from V and 9 bases from J, the junction contained 6 bases not matched to a gene. The CDR3: CASSLVRGEGTQYF. For the CDR3, the DNA is TGTGCCAGCAGCTTAGTGCGGGGGGAAGGGACGCAGTATTTT.

The rearrangement links TRBV27 to TRBJ2-7; TRBD1 might be the D (5 bases). V lost 0 bases and J 1 base, leaving 7 bases between the germline ends. From germline, CDR1 is MNHEY and CDR2 SMNVEV (reference sequence). CDR3 length: 14 residues. The CDR3 nucleotides are TGTGCCAGCAGTTTATCCAGGGTATCCTACGAGCAGTACTTC. Its translation: CASSLSRVSYEQYF.

CDR3 region: CASRRGTYEQYF. Written as DNA, the CDR3 is TGTGCCAGCAGGCGCGGCACCTACGAGCAGTACTTC. The chain carries TRBV6-5 and TRBJ2-7; no clear D. The CDR3 runs 12 residues. Trimming cost V 6 bases and J 2 bases, with 8 bases left between them. In germline, CDR1 is MNHEY, CDR2 SVGAGI.

This chain links TRBV28 with TRBJ2-1, with TRBD1 identical over 9 bases. The trim removed 6 bases at V and 8 bases at J, leaving 5 bases unmatched. There are 13 residues in the CDR3. Germline values: CDR1 MDHEN, CDR2 SYDVKM. Written as DNA, the CDR3 is TGTGCCAGCAGCTCAGGACAGGGGTATGAGCAGTTCTTC. Translated, it gives CASSSGQGYEQFF.

The sample holds a few counts of this clone. The rearrangement uses TRBV6-6 and TRBJ1-6; D gene ambiguous. The V end was cut by 6 bases, the J end by 6 bases, with 3 bases between. Germline loops: CDR1 MNHNY, CDR2 SVGAGI (reference sequence). CDR3 length: 11 amino acids. The CDR3 region is CASSLNSPLHF. The CDR3 DNA follows: TGTGCCAGCAGCCTTAATTCACCCCTCCACTTT.

The genes are TRBV11-2 and TRBJ2-3, with a weak D call TRBD1 (6 bases). The CDR3 consists of 14 residues. Trimming stripped 5 bases from V and 2 bases from J, with 11 bases between. In germline, CDR1 is SGHAT, CDR2 FQNNGV. The chain's CDR3 is CASSKDRTTDTQYF. CDR3 bases: TGTGCCAGCAGCAAAGACAGGACCACAGATACGCAGTATTTT.

The chain joins TRBV2 to TRBJ2-1, with 7 bases lining up with TRBD2. This CDR3 region has 18 residues. Germline CDR1 and CDR2: SNHLY and FYNNEI. V was clipped by 0 bases and J by 0 bases; unmatched bases: 8. CDR3 in amino acids: CASSEALRAGDSYNEQFF. Written as DNA, the CDR3 is TGTGCCAGCAGTGAAGCGCTTCGGGCGGGGGACTCCTACAATGAGCAGTTCTTC.

This sequence joins TRBV2 and TRBJ1-5, with TRBD1 identical over 11 bases. V dropped 7 bases and J dropped 6; count of bases not matched to a gene: 2. This CDR3 contains 13 residues. Germline-derived CDR1 and CDR2 are SNHLY and FYNNEI. CDR3 residues: CASMGQGVQPQHF. The CDR3 nucleotides read TGTGCCAGCATGGGACAGGGGGTTCAGCCCCAGCATTTT.

The chain links TRBV11-2 to TRBJ2-6, with D perhaps TRBD1 or TRBD2 (5 bases each). Between the trimmed V and J ends, which lost 5 bases and 0 bases, there was a span of 11 bases. This CDR3 comprises 16 residues. Germline lookup yields CDR1 SGHAT and CDR2 FQNNGV. CDR3 protein: CASSAHGGSGANVLTF. The CDR3 region has the DNA TGTGCCAGCAGCGCCCATGGGGGCTCTGGGGCCAACGTCCTGACTTTC.

The chain joins TRBV5-1 to TRBJ2-5; D is unresolved. This CDR3 has 13 amino acids. The V and J ends lost 6 bases and 5 bases respectively, with 14 bases between them. From germline, CDR1 is SGHRS and CDR2 YFSETQ. CDR3 coding DNA: TGCGCCAGCACCAAAGGGCCCGGGGAGACCCAGTACTTC. This encodes CASTKGPGETQYF.

A few counts support this clone. The chain carries TRBV20-1 and TRBJ1-2; D gene ambiguous. This CDR3 comprises 11 residues. Germline CDR1 DFQATT, CDR2 SNEGSKA (reference sequence). Deletions cut 2 bases from V and 8 bases from J, with 9 bases between. CDR3 amino acids: CSARWVGGYTF. CDR3 bases: TGCAGTGCTAGATGGGTTGGCGGCTACACCTTC.

The chain carries TRBV5-8 and TRBJ1-5; no clear D. Germline assignment: CDR1 SGHTS and CDR2 YDEGEE. V was clipped by 0 bases and J by 4 bases, with 5 bases between them. This CDR3 is built from 13 residues. CDR3 DNA sequence: TGTGCCAGCAGCTTGGTGCGGAATCAGCCCCAGCATTTT. Its translation is CASSLVRNQPQHF.

The CDR3 protein is CASSKGPSEEKLFF. The CDR3 DNA reads TGTGCCAGCAGCAAGGGACCTTCGGAGGAAAAACTGTTTTTT. The V call is TRBV5-5, the J call TRBJ1-4; D might be TRBD1 (5 bases). Germline V CDR1 and CDR2: SGHKS, YYEKEE (reference sequence). The CDR3 runs 14 residues. The V end lost 4 bases, the J end lost 8 bases, and 15 bases lay between the germline ends.

This clone was counted once. The chain carries TRBV28 and TRBJ1-4, with 8 bases matching TRBD1. Trimming took 6 bases from V and 8 from J; bases not matched to a gene: 8. In germline, CDR1 is MDHEN, CDR2 SYDVKM. The CDR3 covers 14 residues. CDR3 amino acids: CASSRGQEREKLFF. The CDR3 nucleotides read TGTGCCAGCAGCCGGGGACAGGAGCGCGAAAAACTGTTTTTT.

The rearrangement links TRBV6-1 to TRBJ2-2, with 13 bases that match TRBD2. This CDR3 spans 17 amino acids. V dropped 1 base and J dropped 7; count of bases not matched to a gene: 6. Germline lookup yields CDR1 MNHNS and CDR2 SASEGT. The CDR3 is CASSEGLAGGGGGELFF. CDR3 coding DNA: TGTGCCAGCAGTGAAGGACTAGCGGGGGGTGGTGGCGGGGAGCTGTTTTTT.

This sequence joins TRBV2 and TRBJ2-1; D unresolved. The CDR3 length is 12 residues. The germline gives CDR1 SNHLY, CDR2 FYNNEI. Trimming shortened V by 5 bases and J by 4 bases, and 6 bases separated the two germline ends. The CDR3 region has the DNA TGTGCCAGCAGTTTGTTTTACAATGAGCAGTTCTTC. This translates into CASSLFYNEQFF.

V is TRBV19 and J is TRBJ2-1; TRBD2 aligns across 11 bases. The germline V gene encodes CDR1 LNHDA and CDR2 SQIVND (reference sequence). With 8 bases clipped from V and 4 bases from J, the junction kept 4 bases outside the gene matches. The CDR3 runs 14 residues. The CDR3 region is CASRTSGLYNEQFF. In DNA, the CDR3 is TGTGCCAGTCGGACTAGCGGGCTTTACAATGAGCAGTTCTTC. Full variable domain (rest looked up from reference TRBV19 and TRBJ2-1): DGGITQSPKYLFRKEGQNVTLSCEQNLNHDAMYWYRQDPGQGLRLIYYSQIVNDFQKGDIAEGYSVSREKKESFPLTVTSAQKNPTAFYLCASRTSGLYNEQFFGPGTRLTVL.